This note documents a single T cell receptor (beta chain) sequence. The target antigen is unknown. V gave up 2 bases and J gave up 3 bases, with 11 bases separating them. The CDR3 is 14 amino acids. CDR1 is MNHNS and CDR2 is SASEGT in the germline V gene. This sample was taken from a study of cytomegalovirus exposure and HLA in healthy donors. Findings and caveats of the study: Rare sequences made up most TCRs, while some public TCRs were found in many donors.

Amplification used 60 Vbeta primers and 13 Jbeta primers. Produced via immunoSEQ multiplex PCR; TCRdb's table is partial and in-frame only. The data contain 150,000 to 250,000 clones, 82% of them singletons. Sequencing was done on a sample of PBMCs. The origin of this receptor is a boy aged 2 to 9 in good health and CMV-seronegative. The genes are TRBV6-1 and TRBJ2-7; possibly TRBD2 for D (6 bases). CDR3 in amino acids: CASSEYRGLYEQYF. The CDR3 nucleotides read TGTGCCAGCAGTGAATATAGGGGACTCTACGAGCAGTACTTC.